The 10 T cell receptor beta chains in this list originate from one sample, sequenced in a study of T cell responses to AZD1222 COVID-19 vaccine. Sequencing was performed with immunoSEQ multiplex PCR; in TCRdb, only in-frame clones are kept and a portion is missing. The repertoire holds 100,000 to 150,000 clones, about 87% seen once, with approximately 4% in the top ten. This specimen consisted of peripheral blood, obtained on day 0 of AZD1222 vaccination. These receptors all come from an adult in good health.

The chain is built from TRBV5-1 and TRBJ2-4, with 12 bases fitting TRBD2. V shed 0 bases, J shed 3 bases, and the junction held 1 base outside the gene matches. Germline V gives CDR1 SGHRS, CDR2 YFSETQ. The CDR3 extends over 16 amino acids. CDR3 DNA: TGCGCCAGCAGCTTGGAACTAGCGGGAGGCAAAAACATTCAGTACTTC. Protein sequence: CASSLELAGGKNIQYF.

The chain has TRBV5-1 and TRBJ1-3, with a tentative D call TRBD1 (6 bases). Per germline, CDR1 SGHRS and CDR2 YFSETQ. Trimming took off 2 bases at V and 4 bases at J, with 13 bases between the two ends. The length of the CDR3 is 15 residues. This chain's CDR3 is CASSLQGKSGNTIYF. The CDR3 nucleotides read TGCGCCAGCAGCTTACAGGGAAAATCCGGAAACACCATATATTTT. Full variable domain (rest looked up from reference TRBV5-1 and TRBJ1-3): KAGVTQTPRYLIKTRGQQVTLSCSPISGHRSVSWYQQTPGQGLQFLFEYFSETQRNKGNFPGRFSGRQFSNSRSEMNVSTLELGDSALYLCASSLQGKSGNTIYFGEGSWLTVV.

The J gene is TRBJ1-2, the V gene TRBV28; D remains ambiguous. V dropped 2 bases and J dropped 8 bases, with 9 bases sitting between them. There are 12 residues in the CDR3. Germline values: CDR1 MDHEN, CDR2 SYDVKM. The CDR3 loop reads CASSLLGGGYTF. The CDR3 nucleotides read TGTGCCAGCAGTTTACTGGGCGGGGGCTACACCTTC.

The chain uses TRBV5-1 and TRBJ2-2; tentative D call: TRBD1 (5 bases). V lost 0 bases, J lost 6 bases, and 6 bases lay in between. This CDR3 is built from 13 residues. Germline lookup yields CDR1 SGHRS and CDR2 YFSETQ. CDR3 protein: CASSLAGPGELFF. The CDR3, as DNA: TGCGCCAGCAGCTTGGCAGGGCCCGGGGAGCTGTTTTTT.

The chain couples TRBV6-5 to TRBJ2-1, with 7 positions matching TRBD1. This CDR3 region has 13 residues. CDR1 and CDR2 (germline): MNHEY, SVGAGI. J gave up 4 bases and V 6 bases, and 3 bases lay outside the gene matches. This CDR3 reads CASSLGQYNEQFF. The DNA for the CDR3 is TGTGCCAGCAGCCTGGGACAGTACAATGAGCAGTTCTTC.

Only one count was recorded for this clone. The rearrangement links TRBV18 to TRBJ2-5; a weak D match, TRBD2 (6 bases). The germline gives CDR1 KGHSH, CDR2 LQKENI. The CDR3 has 14 amino acids. Trimming pared 2 bases from V and 5 bases from J, leaving 12 bases between. CDR3 sequence: CASSPSGPMETQYF. DNA for the CDR3: TGTGCCAGCTCACCAAGCGGGCCCATGGAGACCCAGTACTTC.

The chain joins TRBV7-2 to TRBJ2-7; 7 bases line up with TRBD2. CDR3 length: 14 residues. V lost 5 bases to trimming and J lost 7 bases; unmatched junction nucleotides: 11. Per germline, CDR1 SGHTA and CDR2 FQGNSA. This CDR3 reads CASSVQTAGGEQYF. The CDR3, as DNA: TGTGCCAGCAGCGTCCAAACCGCCGGGGGGGAGCAGTACTTC.

This chain connects TRBV4-3 to TRBJ1-1, with 7 bases fitting TRBD1. The CDR3 totals 16 residues. V shed 6 bases and J 1 base; nucleotides not matched to a gene: 11. Germline-derived CDR1 and CDR2 are LGHNA and YSLEER. The CDR3: CASSRLLDRENTEAFF. CDR3 sequence (DNA): TGCGCCAGCAGTCGGCTTCTTGACAGGGAGAACACTGAAGCTTTCTTT.

The V and J genes are TRBV24-1 and TRBJ1-1; the D is unclear. V lost 7 bases, J lost 1 base, and 12 bases lay in between. The CDR3 totals 14 residues. The germline V gene has CDR1 KGHDR and CDR2 SFDVKD. DNA for the CDR3: TGTGCCACCAGAAGCTCTATACCGAACACTGAAGCTTTCTTT. Translating it yields CATRSSIPNTEAFF.

The chain recombines TRBV19 with TRBJ1-5; no clear D. Germline assignment: CDR1 LNHDA and CDR2 SQIVND (reference sequence). V was clipped by 11 bases and J by 2 bases, with 16 bases between them. This CDR3 has 14 residues. Here the CDR3 reads CASNGELGNQPQHF. CDR3 DNA sequence: TGTGCCTCTAATGGGGAGTTAGGCAATCAGCCCCAGCATTTT.